The clone carrying this T cell receptor (beta chain) has only one observation. These data belong to a study of Ad26.COV2.S vaccination and SARS-CoV-2 variants. Clones were read by immunoSEQ multiplex PCR, and TCRdb kept only the in-frame ones, dropping some. Of about 350,000 clones listed, just over 90% are singletons. The germline gives CDR1 SEHNR, CDR2 FQNEAQ (reference sequence). V lost 5 bases and J lost 2; bases outside the gene matches: 14. The CDR3 covers 18 residues. The source was peripheral blood, collected after recovery from COVID-19. This receptor was identified in a human donor who had recovered from COVID-19. This chain links TRBV7-9 with TRBJ2-3; 9 nucleotides agree with TRBD2. Written as DNA, the CDR3 is TGTGCCAGCAGCCCCGGAATAGGACTAGCGAAATACACAGATACGCAGTATTTT. Protein: CASSPGIGLAKYTDTQYF. Drawing the rest from reference TRBV7-9 and TRBJ2-3, the complete variable domain is DTGVSQNPRHKITKRGQNVTFRCDPISEHNRLYWYRQTLGQGPEFLTYFQNEAQLEKSRLLSDRFSAERPKGSFSTLEIQRTEQGDSAMYLCASSPGIGLAKYTDTQYFGPGTRLTVL.